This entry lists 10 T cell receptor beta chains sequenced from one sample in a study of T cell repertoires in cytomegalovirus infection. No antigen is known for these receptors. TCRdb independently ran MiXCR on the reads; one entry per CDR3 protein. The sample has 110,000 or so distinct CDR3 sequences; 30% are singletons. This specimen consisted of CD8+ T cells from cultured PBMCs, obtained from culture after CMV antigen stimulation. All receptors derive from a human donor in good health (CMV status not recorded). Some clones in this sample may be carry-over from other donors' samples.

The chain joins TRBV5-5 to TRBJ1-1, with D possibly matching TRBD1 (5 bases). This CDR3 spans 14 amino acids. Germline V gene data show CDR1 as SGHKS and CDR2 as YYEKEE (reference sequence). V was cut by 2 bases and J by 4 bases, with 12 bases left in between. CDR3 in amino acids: CASSFWGGRTEAFF. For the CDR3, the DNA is TGTGCCAGCAGCTTCTGGGGGGGACGCACTGAAGCTTTCTTT.

CDR3 protein: CASSEARGSTDTQYF. The CDR3 nucleotides are TGTGCCAGCAGTGAAGCCAGGGGAAGCACAGATACGCAGTATTTT. J is TRBJ2-3 and V is TRBV2; maybe TRBD1 (6 bases). Trimming removed 0 bases from V and 0 bases from J, with 7 bases in between. CDR1 SNHLY and CDR2 FYNNEI come from the germline V gene. This CDR3 comprises 15 residues.

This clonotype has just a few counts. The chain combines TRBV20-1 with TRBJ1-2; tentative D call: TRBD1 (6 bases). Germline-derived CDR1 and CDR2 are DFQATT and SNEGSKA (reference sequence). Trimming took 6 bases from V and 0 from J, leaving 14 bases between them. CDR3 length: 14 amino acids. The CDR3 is CSATGQQTNYGYTF. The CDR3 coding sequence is TGCAGTGCAACTGGACAGCAAACTAACTATGGCTACACCTTC.

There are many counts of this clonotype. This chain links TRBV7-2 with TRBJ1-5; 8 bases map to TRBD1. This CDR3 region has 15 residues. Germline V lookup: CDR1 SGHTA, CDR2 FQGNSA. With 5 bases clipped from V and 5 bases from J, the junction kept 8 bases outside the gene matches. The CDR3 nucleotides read TGTGCCAGCAGCCCCAGGACAGGGTTGGATCAGCCCCAGCATTTT. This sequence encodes CASSPRTGLDQPQHF. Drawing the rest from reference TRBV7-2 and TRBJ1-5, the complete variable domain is GAGVSQSPSNKVTEKGKDVELRCDPISGHTALYWYRQSLGQGLEFLIYFQGNSAPDKSGLPSDRFSAERTGGSVSTLTIQRTQQEDSAVYLCASSPRTGLDQPQHFGDGTRLSIL.

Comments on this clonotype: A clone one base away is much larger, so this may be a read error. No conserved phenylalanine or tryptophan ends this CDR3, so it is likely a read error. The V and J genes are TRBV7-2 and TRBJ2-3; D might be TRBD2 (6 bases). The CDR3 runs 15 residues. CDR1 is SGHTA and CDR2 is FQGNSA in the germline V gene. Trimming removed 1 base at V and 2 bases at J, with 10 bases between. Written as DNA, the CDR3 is TGTGCCAGCAGCTTAGGCGGGGTGAACACAGATACGCAGTATCTT. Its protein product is CASSLGGVNTDTQYL.

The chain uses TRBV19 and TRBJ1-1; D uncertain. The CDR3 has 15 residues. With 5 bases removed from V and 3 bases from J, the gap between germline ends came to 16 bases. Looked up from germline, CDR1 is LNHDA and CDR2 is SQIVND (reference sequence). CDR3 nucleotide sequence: TGTGCCAGTAGTTCGTTGGGCGGTCTGGACACTGAAGCTTTCTTT. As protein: CASSSLGGLDTEAFF. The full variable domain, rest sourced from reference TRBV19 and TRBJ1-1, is DGGITQSPKYLFRKEGQNVTLSCEQNLNHDAMYWYRQDPGQGLRLIYYSQIVNDFQKGDIAEGYSVSREKKESFPLTVTSAQKNPTAFYLCASSSLGGLDTEAFFGQGTRLTVV.

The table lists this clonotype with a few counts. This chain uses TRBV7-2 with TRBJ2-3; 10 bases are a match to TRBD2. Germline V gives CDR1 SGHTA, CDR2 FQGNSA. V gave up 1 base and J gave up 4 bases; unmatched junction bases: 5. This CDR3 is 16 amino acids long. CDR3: CASSLVLAGASDTQYF. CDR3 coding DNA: TGTGCCAGCAGCTTAGTTCTAGCGGGGGCCTCAGATACGCAGTATTTT.

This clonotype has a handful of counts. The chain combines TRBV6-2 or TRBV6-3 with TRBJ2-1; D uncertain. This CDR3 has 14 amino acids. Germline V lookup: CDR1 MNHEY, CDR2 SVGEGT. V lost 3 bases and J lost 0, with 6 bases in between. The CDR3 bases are TGTGCCAGCAGTTATTCTAACTCCTACAATGAGCAGTTCTTC. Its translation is CASSYSNSYNEQFF.

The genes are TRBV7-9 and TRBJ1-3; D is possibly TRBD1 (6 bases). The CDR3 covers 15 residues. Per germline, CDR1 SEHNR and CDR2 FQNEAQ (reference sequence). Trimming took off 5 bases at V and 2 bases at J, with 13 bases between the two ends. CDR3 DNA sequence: TGTGCCAGCAGCCCTACAGGGATAACTGGAAACACCATATATTTT. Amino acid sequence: CASSPTGITGNTIYF.

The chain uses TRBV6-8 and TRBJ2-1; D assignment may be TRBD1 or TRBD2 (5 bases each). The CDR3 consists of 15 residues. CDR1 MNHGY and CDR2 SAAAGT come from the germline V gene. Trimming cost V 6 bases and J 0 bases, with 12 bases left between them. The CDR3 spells CASSPGTVSYNEQFF. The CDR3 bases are TGTGCCAGCAGCCCGGGGACGGTCTCCTACAATGAGCAGTTCTTC.